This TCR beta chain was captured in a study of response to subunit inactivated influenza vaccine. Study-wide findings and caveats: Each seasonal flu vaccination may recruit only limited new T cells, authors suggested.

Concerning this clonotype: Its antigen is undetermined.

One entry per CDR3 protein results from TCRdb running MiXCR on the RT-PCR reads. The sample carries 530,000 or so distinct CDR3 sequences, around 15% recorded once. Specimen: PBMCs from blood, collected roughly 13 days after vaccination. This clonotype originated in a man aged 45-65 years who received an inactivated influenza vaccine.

CDR3 DNA sequence: TGTGCCAGCAGCTTAGATCCCCTCATATCAGGCTACACCTTC. As protein: CASSLDPLISGYTF. V usage is TRBV11-2 and J usage is TRBJ1-2; no definite D call. The CDR3 loop spans 14 amino acids. CDR1 is SGHAT and CDR2 is FQNNGV in the germline V gene. With 0 bases removed from V and 8 bases from J, the gap between germline ends came to 13 bases.